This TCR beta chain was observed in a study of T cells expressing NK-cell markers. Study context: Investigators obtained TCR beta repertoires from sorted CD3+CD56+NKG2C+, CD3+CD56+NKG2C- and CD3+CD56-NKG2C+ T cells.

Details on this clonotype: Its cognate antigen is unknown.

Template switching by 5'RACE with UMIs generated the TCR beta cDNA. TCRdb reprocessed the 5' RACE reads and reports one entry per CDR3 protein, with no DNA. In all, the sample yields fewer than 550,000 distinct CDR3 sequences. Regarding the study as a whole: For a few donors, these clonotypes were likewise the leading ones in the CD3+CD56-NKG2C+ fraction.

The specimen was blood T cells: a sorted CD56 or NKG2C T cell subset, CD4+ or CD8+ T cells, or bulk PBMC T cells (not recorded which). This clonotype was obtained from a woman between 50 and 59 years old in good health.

CDR3 region: CASSLNRPGTGNTIYF. V and J are TRBV5-1 and TRBJ1-3; the TCRdb D gene call, TRBD1, has no DNA to confirm it. The CDR3 loop spans 16 amino acids. Looked up from germline, CDR1 is SGHRS and CDR2 is YFSETQ.